One and the same sample provided the 11 T cell receptor beta chains below, sequenced in a study of human T cells and chemical hapten exposure. Regarding time point: patch test 3, about 24 weeks after DPC sensitization. Stated treatment: therapeutic diphenylcyclopropenone sensitization with weekly scalp DPC. TCRdb processed the RACE reads anew with MiXCR; each CDR3 protein has one entry. Of about 160,000 distinct CDR3 sequences listed, about 30% are singletons. This specimen consisted of whole blood, obtained in connection with sensitization to the hapten diphenylcyclopropenone (DPC). The receptors originated from a woman aged 18-29 years with alopecia areata. Some clones in this sample may be carry-over from other donors' samples.

This rearrangement joins TRBV29-1 to TRBJ1-2; 8 bases are shared with TRBD1. J gave up 7 bases and V 4 bases, and 5 bases lay outside the gene matches. Looked up from germline, CDR1 is SQVTM and CDR2 is ANQGSEA. The CDR3 runs 12 residues. The CDR3 loop is CSVAGQGSGYTF. CDR3 sequence (DNA): TGCAGCGTTGCCGGACAGGGTTCTGGCTACACCTTC.

This clonotype was picked up many times. The gene calls are TRBV9 and TRBJ2-7; TRBD1 might be the D (5 bases). The V gene lost 1 base and the J gene lost 1 base, with 9 bases spanning the gap. CDR1 SGDLS and CDR2 YYNGEE come from the germline V gene. The CDR3 is 14 amino acids. The CDR3 DNA is TGTGCCAGCAGCGTAAAGGACAAGTCCTACGAGCAGTACTTC. It is translated as CASSVKDKSYEQYF.

This rearrangement joins TRBV12-3 or TRBV12-4 to TRBJ1-2; D remains ambiguous. V lost 3 bases to trimming and J lost 8 bases, with 7 bases between them. The CDR3 is 11 residues long. The CDR3 spells CASSFAGGYTF. In DNA, the CDR3 is TGTGCCAGCAGTTTTGCCGGCGGCTACACCTTC.

This clonotype was counted only a few times. For the CDR3, the DNA is TGCAGCGTTGAGACAGGGGGGTCCTACAATGAGCAGTTCTTC. Protein sequence: CSVETGGSYNEQFF. The rearrangement uses TRBV29-1 and TRBJ2-1, with TRBD1 matching over 9 bases. The CDR3 loop spans 14 amino acids. Looked up from germline, CDR1 is SQVTM and CDR2 is ANQGSEA. V shed 3 bases and J 1 base; nucleotides not matched to a gene: 1.

The rearrangement links TRBV19 to TRBJ1-5; TRBD1 aligns across 11 bases. The CDR3 consists of 15 residues. The germline V gene encodes CDR1 LNHDA and CDR2 SQIVND (reference sequence). V lost 6 bases and J lost 6; bases outside the gene matches: 7. Here the CDR3 reads CASSTGQGGGQPQHF. The CDR3 DNA follows: TGTGCCAGTAGCACGGGACAGGGGGGTGGTCAGCCCCAGCATTTT.

The genes are TRBV5-1 and TRBJ1-4; D is perhaps TRBD1 (6 bases). The CDR3 runs to 15 residues. Germline CDR1 reads SGHRS; CDR2 reads YFSETQ. The ends were cut back, 1 base at V and 10 bases at J, with 17 bases in the middle. The CDR3 sequence is CASSLQSGTSGKLFF. The CDR3 DNA is TGCGCCAGCAGCTTGCAGTCCGGGACATCAGGAAAACTGTTTTTT.

The CDR3 nucleotides read TGCAGTGCTAGAGATTTTGTGGGGACGTCAGATACGCAGTATTTT. Translation: CSARDFVGTSDTQYF. The V gene is TRBV20-1, the J gene TRBJ2-3; D is tentatively TRBD1 or TRBD2 (5 bases each). CDR3 size: 15 residues. CDR1 and CDR2 from the germline V gene are DFQATT and SNEGSKA (reference sequence). Trimming cost V 0 bases and J 4 bases, with 14 bases left between them.

The chain carries TRBV20-1 and TRBJ2-3; no definite D call. Germline CDR1 and CDR2: DFQATT and SNEGSKA (reference sequence). V gave up 2 bases and J gave up 1 base, with 13 bases separating them. The CDR3 loop spans 15 amino acids. Written as DNA, the CDR3 is TGCAGTGCTAGAAAGGCTCTAAACCGCACAGATACGCAGTATTTT. This sequence encodes CSARKALNRTDTQYF.

This clonotype has ten or more counts. This sequence joins TRBV9 and TRBJ2-1, with TRBD1 as a possible D gene (5 bases). The length of the CDR3 is 13 residues. V lost 4 bases and J 6 bases, leaving 11 bases between the germline ends. Germline V gene lookup returns CDR1 SGDLS and CDR2 YYNGEE. In nucleotides, the CDR3 is TGTGCCAGCAGCCCCCGAACAGGCAATGAGCAGTTCTTC. Translating it yields CASSPRTGNEQFF.

V gene TRBV7-9 combines with J gene TRBJ2-2; either TRBD1 or TRBD2 may supply D (5 bases each). The CDR3 is made up of 10 amino acids. The germline V gene encodes CDR1 SEHNR and CDR2 FQNEAQ (reference sequence). Trimming left V 10 bases short and J 11 bases short, with 11 bases between. The CDR3 reads CATLGEELFF. Written as DNA, the CDR3 is TGTGCCACCCTGGGGGAAGAGCTGTTTTTT.

The genes are TRBV6-5 and TRBJ2-7; D tentatively reads TRBD1 or TRBD2 (5 bases each). Deletions cut 5 bases from V and 5 bases from J, with 22 bases between. This CDR3 has 16 amino acids. Germline assignment: CDR1 MNHEY and CDR2 SVGAGI. The CDR3 bases are TGTGCCAGCAGTACGCGGCCGGGACGCCGACAAAACGAGCAGTACTTC. Residues: CASSTRPGRRQNEQYF.